Listed below are T cell receptor beta chains from one sample, sequenced in a study of blood T cell repertoires in COVID-19. The data were produced by immunoSEQ multiplex PCR, yet TCRdb's version contains in-frame clones alone and is incomplete. The table shows fewer than 200,000 clones, with around 85% occurring only once. Sequenced material: peripheral blood. The origin of the receptors is a man aged 60-69 years who had recovered from COVID-19. Both conserved end residues are part of each CDR3. D genes are given only for firm matches. For some rows the clone size is stated as once, few or many, or as a class when expanded; others skip it.

abundance,len,d_gene,v_gene,j_gene,CDR3aa,CDR3nt
once,14,-,TRBV6-1,TRBJ1-5,CASSEQQAGQPQHF,TGTGCCAGCAGTGAACAACAGGCAGGTCAGCCCCAGCATTTT
-,16,-,TRBV3-1/TRBV3-2,TRBJ2-5,CASSHPTTGGEETQYF,TGTGCCAGCAGCCACCCTACTACCGGAGGGGAAGAGACCCAGTACTTC
-,12,-,TRBV29-1,TRBJ1-5,CSVEDGGGPQHF,TGCAGCGTTGAAGATGGAGGAGGGCCCCAGCATTTT
-,14,TRBD2,TRBV19,TRBJ2-1,CATTGGVIDNEQFF,TGTGCCACTACCGGGGGGGTGATAGACAATGAGCAGTTCTTC
-,14,-,TRBV18,TRBJ1-1,CASSSEGVRTEAFF,TGTGCCAGCTCATCGGAAGGGGTCCGCACTGAAGCTTTCTTT
-,18,TRBD1,TRBV5-1,TRBJ2-1,CASSLESWTGTGGNEQFF,TGCGCCAGCAGCTTGGAATCCTGGACCGGGACAGGGGGGAATGAGCAGTTCTTC
once,13,TRBD1,TRBV18,TRBJ1-2,CASSLDRVAGYTF,TGTGCCAGCTCCTTGGACAGGGTGGCTGGCTACACCTTC
few,12,TRBD1,TRBV27,TRBJ1-2,CAVGTGKDGYTF,TGTGCCGTGGGGACAGGGAAGGATGGCTACACCTTC
-,16,TRBD2,TRBV4-2,TRBJ2-1,CASSRLGGDPYNEQFF,TGTGCCAGCAGCCGCCTTGGGGGGGACCCTTACAATGAGCAGTTCTTC
-,12,-,TRBV27,TRBJ2-5,CASSPGEETQYF,TGTGCCAGCAGCCCAGGGGAGGAGACCCAGTACTTC
-,17,TRBD2,TRBV4-2,TRBJ2-5,CASSQGGSSGGGETQYF,TGTGCCAGCAGCCAAGGTGGTTCTAGCGGGGGCGGGGAGACCCAGTACTTC
-,17,-,TRBV19,TRBJ2-2,CASSIDLAWTSTGELFF,TGTGCCAGTAGTATAGATCTAGCGTGGACGAGCACCGGGGAGCTGTTTTTT
-,15,-,TRBV30,TRBJ1-1,CAWKGPGNPNTEAFF,TGTGCCTGGAAGGGGCCAGGGAACCCGAACACTGAAGCTTTCTTT
-,13,-,TRBV3-1/TRBV3-2,TRBJ2-5,CASSHQYQETQYF,TGTGCCAGCAGCCATCAGTACCAAGAGACCCAGTACTTC
-,13,-,TRBV6-6,TRBJ2-2,CASSQGTTGELFF,TGTGCCAGCTCACAGGGAACCACCGGGGAGCTGTTTTTT
-,17,TRBD1,TRBV19,TRBJ1-5,CASSILTGGSKDQPQHF,TGTGCCAGTAGTATTTTGACAGGGGGCTCCAAAGACCAGCCCCAGCATTTT
once,13,TRBD1,TRBV12-5,TRBJ1-2,CASGRQGAGGYTF,TGTGCTAGTGGTAGACAGGGGGCTGGGGGCTACACCTTC
few,18,-,TRBV7-3,TRBJ2-2,CASSPPPEDPGNTGELFF,TGTGCCAGCAGTCCCCCGCCGGAAGACCCAGGAAACACCGGGGAGCTGTTTTTT
-,13,-,TRBV11-2,TRBJ2-7,CASSPEGWNEQYF,TGTGCCAGCAGCCCGGAGGGCTGGAACGAGCAGTACTTC
once,15,TRBD2,TRBV24-1,TRBJ2-2,CAISPLGGGAGELFF,TGTGCCATTTCACCTCTCGGGGGAGGGGCCGGGGAGCTGTTTTTT
-,15,TRBD2,TRBV5-6,TRBJ2-3,CASSSGLVLGDTQYF,TGTGCCAGCAGCTCCGGACTAGTCCTCGGAGATACGCAGTATTTT
-,13,-,TRBV27,TRBJ1-6,CASSLDGNSPLHF,TGTGCCAGCAGTTTAGACGGGAATTCACCCCTCCACTTT
-,14,TRBD1,TRBV3-1/TRBV3-2,TRBJ2-5,CASAITGGGVTQYF,TGTGCCAGCGCTATAACAGGGGGCGGGGTGACCCAGTACTTC
-,16,-,TRBV11-3,TRBJ2-6,CASSLGVSSGANVLTF,TGTGCCAGCAGCTTAGGTGTCTCCTCTGGGGCCAACGTCCTGACTTTC
-,14,-,TRBV7-3,TRBJ2-3,CASSLRTVSDTQYF,TGTGCCAGCAGCTTAAGGACAGTCTCAGATACGCAGTATTTT
-,15,-,TRBV14,TRBJ1-6,CASSQVDSARSPLHF,TGTGCCAGCAGCCAAGTGGACAGCGCCCGTTCACCCCTCCACTTT
-,12,-,TRBV6-5,TRBJ2-5,CASRRQQETQYF,TGTGCCAGCAGACGACAGCAAGAGACCCAGTACTTC
-,15,TRBD1,TRBV18,TRBJ2-6,CASSSDRAGANVLTF,TGTGCCAGCTCATCAGACAGGGCTGGGGCCAACGTCCTGACTTTC
-,16,TRBD1,TRBV7-2,TRBJ1-2,CASSSRTGPKDYGYTF,TGTGCCAGCAGCAGCCGGACAGGACCAAAGGACTATGGCTACACCTTC
-,14,TRBD1,TRBV6-4,TRBJ1-6,CASSGGQNNSPLHF,TGTGCCAGCAGTGGGGGACAGAATAATTCACCCCTCCACTTT
-,15,TRBD2,TRBV7-6,TRBJ2-1,CASSPASGDPNEQFF,TGTGCCAGCAGCCCTGCTAGCGGGGATCCCAATGAGCAGTTCTTC
-,18,TRBD1,TRBV18,TRBJ1-5,CASSSRPGTGGNYQPQHF,TGTGCCAGCTCATCGAGACCCGGGACAGGGGGCAACTATCAGCCCCAGCATTTT
-,16,TRBD2,TRBV14,TRBJ2-1,CASSPTSGGVYNEQFF,TGTGCCAGCAGCCCGACTAGCGGGGGGGTATACAATGAGCAGTTCTTC
-,13,-,TRBV27,TRBJ1-2,CASSQPGQRGYTF,TGTGCCAGCAGTCAACCGGGACAACGGGGCTACACCTTC
-,15,TRBD2,TRBV27,TRBJ2-7,CASSLVAGVTYEQYF,TGTGCCAGCAGTTTAGTGGCGGGGGTTACCTACGAGCAGTACTTC
-,14,TRBD1,TRBV6-6,TRBJ1-1,CASSLDRGLSEAFF,TGTGCCAGCAGTTTGGACAGGGGGCTGTCTGAAGCTTTCTTT
-,16,TRBD2,TRBV2,TRBJ2-5,CASSEGSSGGSETQYF,TGTGCCAGCAGTGAAGGGTCTAGCGGGGGGTCAGAGACCCAGTACTTC
once,17,TRBD2,TRBV9,TRBJ2-2,CASSVGEGKGNTGELFF,TGTGCCAGCAGCGTTGGGGAGGGAAAAGGGAACACCGGGGAGCTGTTTTTT
-,14,-,TRBV4-2,TRBJ2-2,CASSQDKHTGELFF,TGTGCCAGCAGCCAAGATAAGCACACCGGGGAGCTGTTTTTT
-,21,TRBD1,TRBV6-2/TRBV6-3,TRBJ2-3,CASSSLLSGGVSGIRTDTQYF,TGTGCCAGCAGTTCGCTTTTATCAGGGGGCGTTAGCGGTATCCGCACAGATACGCAGTATTTT
once,15,-,TRBV28,TRBJ1-1,CASSSHGGINTEAFF,TGTGCCAGCAGCTCCCACGGGGGGATCAACACTGAAGCTTTCTTT
once,15,TRBD2,TRBV2,TRBJ2-2,CASRKGLAGTGELFF,TGTGCCAGCAGGAAAGGACTAGCGGGTACCGGGGAGCTGTTTTTT
-,14,-,TRBV19,TRBJ1-5,CASSGLTEDQPQHF,TGTGCCAGTAGTGGGCTGACAGAGGATCAGCCCCAGCATTTT
-,14,-,TRBV5-1,TRBJ1-2,CASSLWGGDYGYTF,TGCGCCAGCAGCTTGTGGGGAGGGGACTATGGCTACACCTTC
-,13,-,TRBV29-1,TRBJ2-5,CSVPGREGETQYF,TGCAGCGTCCCTGGCAGGGAAGGGGAGACCCAGTACTTC
-,12,-,TRBV12-3/TRBV12-4,TRBJ1-2,CASSLNSRGYTF,TGTGCCAGCAGCTTGAACAGTCGGGGCTACACCTTC
-,13,-,TRBV19,TRBJ1-4,CASSATGYEKLFF,TGTGCCAGTAGTGCTACAGGATATGAAAAACTGTTTTTT
-,17,-,TRBV5-1,TRBJ2-6,CASSKDTGGSGANILTF,TGCGCCAGCAGCAAGGACACGGGCGGCTCTGGGGCCAACATCCTGACTTTC
-,13,-,TRBV5-6,TRBJ2-7,CASSPRRPYEQYF,TGTGCCAGCTCCCCAAGGAGGCCCTACGAGCAGTACTTC
-,14,-,TRBV7-3,TRBJ1-5,CASSLDTADQPQHF,TGTGCCAGCAGCTTAGATACGGCGGATCAGCCCCAGCATTTT
-,15,TRBD1,TRBV6-4,TRBJ1-2,CASSDSGTGNYGYTF,TGTGCCAGCAGTGACTCCGGGACAGGGAACTATGGCTACACCTTC
once,13,-,TRBV30,TRBJ2-7,CAWNEGPGYEQYF,TGTGCCTGGAACGAGGGTCCTGGGTACGAGCAGTACTTC
-,17,TRBD1,TRBV5-5,TRBJ1-2,CASSFRDRGLSLYGYTF,TGTGCCAGCAGCTTCCGGGACAGGGGGCTTTCCCTCTATGGCTACACCTTC
-,15,TRBD1,TRBV5-6,TRBJ2-3,CASSLELTGTDTQYF,TGTGCCAGCAGCTTGGAGCTGACAGGGACAGATACGCAGTATTTT